This T cell receptor beta chain was found in a study of CD8 T cells in Susac syndrome. Study background: Patients with Susac syndrome were therapy-naive, taking corticosteroids, with some also receiving intravenous immunoglobulin, or taking intravenous immunoglobulin alone at the time their blood was drawn.

The V end was cut by 7 bases, the J end by 1 base, with 9 bases between. The CDR3 consists of 12 residues. Germline-derived CDR1 and CDR2 are DFQATT and SNEGSKA (reference sequence). Roughly 0.45 to 1 ug RNA was reverse transcribed with random hexamers. TCRdb re-analysed the immunoSEQ multiplex PCR reads in MiXCR, keeping a single row per CDR3 protein. The table records around 200,000 distinct CDR3 sequences, around 95% of them present only once. The chain recombines TRBV20-1 with TRBJ2-3; D perhaps matches TRBD2 (5 bases). The sequence was collected from a human donor with Susac syndrome. The source material was CD8+ T cells from PBMCs. The CDR3 bases are TGCAGTGTAGGACTTGGCACAGATACGCAGTATTTT. Protein: CSVGLGTDTQYF.